A single sample gave rise to the 15 T cell receptor beta chains below, sequenced in a study of radiotherapy plus CTLA-4 blockade in lung cancer (dated by TCRdb to about 2018). The method was the immunoSEQ multiplex PCR assay. As stored in TCRdb, this immuneACCESS dataset retains in-frame rearrangements with V and J assigned. A fraction of the clones does not appear; measured against another copy, unresolved V genes explain less than half of the discrepancy, and the remainder lacks a known reason. The sample yields fewer than 150,000 clones; about 77% were counted once. Approximately 4.7% of the sample goes to the ten largest clones. The specimen comprised peripheral blood, sampled from a patient treated with radiotherapy plus ipilimumab. The receptors come from a human donor with non-small cell lung cancer who had a partial response to radiotherapy plus ipilimumab.

The chain uses TRBV6-1 and TRBJ2-3, with unresolved D. Germline V gives CDR1 MNHNS, CDR2 SASEGT. The CDR3 is 13 residues long. The V end was cut by 1 base, the J end by 6 bases, with 8 bases between. The CDR3 DNA reads TGTGCCAGCAGTGAAGGGGCCCTCGATACGCAGTATTTT. It yields the protein CASSEGALDTQYF.

This chain links TRBV6-1 with TRBJ2-3; 9 nucleotides align to TRBD1. CDR1 and CDR2 (germline): MNHNS, SASEGT. With 2 bases clipped from V and 5 bases from J, the junction kept 8 bases outside the gene matches. This CDR3 region has 16 residues. The CDR3 bases are TGTGCCAGCAGTGAAACAGGGGGCATGACGGGAGATACGCAGTATTTT. Encoded protein: CASSETGGMTGDTQYF.

This chain joins TRBV7-2 and TRBJ1-1, with a possible D match to TRBD1 (5 bases). This CDR3 is 15 amino acids long. CDR1 SGHTA and CDR2 FQGNSA come from the germline V gene. V dropped 0 bases and J dropped 1 base, with 9 bases sitting between them. The CDR3 loop is CASSLAATANTEAFF. The DNA for the CDR3 is TGTGCCAGCAGCTTAGCAGCGACAGCGAACACTGAAGCTTTCTTT.

The J gene is TRBJ2-7, the V gene TRBV19; D possibly corresponds to TRBD1 (5 bases). This CDR3 region has 13 residues. V was shortened by 5 bases and J by 4 bases, with 12 bases between the two germline ends. CDR1 is LNHDA, CDR2 SQIVND, per germline (reference sequence). The DNA of the CDR3 is TGTGCCAGTAGTCGAGACAGATTTTACGAGCAGTACTTC. Residues: CASSRDRFYEQYF.

The chain joins TRBV7-9 to TRBJ2-2, with TRBD1 matching 7 bases. The V and J ends lost 1 base and 7 bases, in that order; junction bases with no gene match: 12. Germline-derived CDR1 and CDR2 are SEHNR and FQNEAQ (reference sequence). This CDR3 region has 17 residues. CDR3 DNA: TGTGCCAGCAGCTTAGGACAGGGCATCAGACTGAGCGGGGAGCTGTTTTTT. It codes for CASSLGQGIRLSGELFF.

This clone appeared once. This chain links TRBV7-9 with TRBJ2-5, with a tentative D call TRBD2 (7 bases). Germline loops: CDR1 SEHNR, CDR2 FQNEAQ (reference sequence). The CDR3 covers 19 residues. The ends were cut back, 6 bases at V and 1 base at J, with 27 bases in the middle. CDR3 sequence (DNA): TGTGCCAGCAGAGCCCACCGCCCGGGGGGCCGATGGCGCCAAGAGACCCAGTACTTC. Translation: CASRAHRPGGRWRQETQYF.

The V call is TRBV18, the J call TRBJ2-5, with 7 bases identical to TRBD1. The DNA end favors TRBJ2-7, so the J call may be wrong. Germline V gene sequence: CDR1 KGHSH, CDR2 LQKENI. The CDR3 consists of 13 residues. The CDR3 nucleotides read TGTGCCAGCTCACCGACAGGGACCTACGAGCAGTACTTC. Amino acid sequence: CASSPTGTYEQYF.

This clone was detected only once. The gene calls are TRBV30 and TRBJ2-7, with D possibly TRBD2 on 6 matching bases. Germline CDR1 is GTSNPN and CDR2 is SVGIG (reference sequence). There are 13 residues in the CDR3. With 8 bases removed from V and 6 bases from J, the gap between germline ends came to 20 bases. The CDR3 sequence is CARSEAGYLEQYF. In nucleotides, the CDR3 is TGTGCCCGCTCCGAGGCGGGATATCTCGAGCAGTACTTC.

The chain recombines TRBV28 with TRBJ1-1; D gene ambiguous. Germline values: CDR1 MDHEN, CDR2 SYDVKM. V lost 5 bases, J lost 0 bases, and 13 bases lay in between. The CDR3 covers 15 residues. The CDR3 protein is CASSAPGKMNTEAFF. The CDR3 nucleotides are TGTGCCAGCAGTGCCCCAGGTAAAATGAACACTGAAGCTTTCTTT.

This clone appeared once. This chain connects TRBV7-9 to TRBJ2-1, with D possibly matching TRBD1 (8 bases). With 1 base removed from V and 4 bases from J, the gap between germline ends came to 17 bases. Germline V gene sequence: CDR1 SEHNR, CDR2 FQNEAQ (reference sequence). The CDR3 contains 17 residues. DNA for the CDR3: TGTGCCAGCAGCTTAGGGGGAGGGACAGGTATATACAATGAGCAGTTCTTC. This translates into CASSLGGGTGIYNEQFF.

The gene calls are TRBV5-6 and TRBJ1-5; no clear D gene. V was trimmed by 3 bases and J by 4 bases, leaving 14 bases between them. The CDR3 has 15 residues. Germline CDR1 and CDR2: SGHDT and YYEEEE. The CDR3 region has the DNA TGTGCCAGCAGCTACCGGGAAACCGGGAATCAGCCCCAGCATTTT. Translation: CASSYRETGNQPQHF.

This clone was found once. J is TRBJ2-6 and V is TRBV2; tentatively, D is TRBD1 (6 bases). This CDR3 has 15 amino acids. Germline V gene data show CDR1 as SNHLY and CDR2 as FYNNEI. The V end was cut by 6 bases, the J end by 1 base, with 10 bases between. This CDR3 is CASRPGASGANVLTF. As DNA, the CDR3 is TGTGCCAGCAGGCCAGGGGCTTCTGGGGCCAACGTCCTGACTTTC.

V usage is TRBV28 and J usage is TRBJ2-7; possible D gene TRBD2, 6 bases. The CDR3 spans 13 residues. From germline, CDR1 is MDHEN and CDR2 SYDVKM. The V end was cut by 6 bases, the J end by 10 bases, with 19 bases between. CDR3 in DNA: TGTGCCAGCAGCGGGAGTCGACTCCCTCGACAGTACGTC. Translating it yields CASSGSRLPRQYV.

The rearrangement joins TRBV19 to TRBJ1-2; D possibly corresponds to TRBD1 (6 bases). Looked up from germline, CDR1 is LNHDA and CDR2 is SQIVND (reference sequence). Trimming left V 5 bases short and J 6 bases short, with 22 bases between. This CDR3 has 16 amino acids. CDR3 sequence (DNA): TGTGCCAGTAGTGCCCGACAGGTCGGCGATGCAGATGGCTACACCTTC. Protein product: CASSARQVGDADGYTF.

The sample holds a few counts of this clone. The chain links TRBV6-1 to TRBJ1-2, with TRBD1 identical over 7 bases. CDR1 is MNHNS, CDR2 SASEGT, per germline. The CDR3 has 13 amino acids. Trimming at V came to 6 bases and at J to 8 bases, leaving 9 bases not matched to a gene. The chain's CDR3 is CASRVTGAYGYTF. As DNA, the CDR3 is TGTGCCAGCAGGGTCACAGGGGCCTACGGCTACACCTTC.